Listed below are T cell receptor beta chains from one sample, sequenced in a study of blood T cell repertoires in COVID-19. Assay: immunoSEQ multiplex PCR; the TCRdb copy retains only in-frame clones and omits some. The data contain just over 150,000 clones, approximately 82% of them singletons. Sequenced material: peripheral blood. These receptors came from a woman older than 75 with acute or convalescent COVID-19. Each CDR3 is given with its conserved first and last residue. Fields, in order: V gene, J gene, clone size, D gene, CDR3 protein, CDR3 DNA. A D gene is named only where the DNA matches it firmly. Not all rows give a size; the values are once, few, many and, for expanded clones, a class.

>TRBV7-2|TRBJ2-7|-|TRBD2
CASSHGLAGAYEQYF
TGTGCCAGCAGCCACGGACTAGCGGGCGCCTACGAGCAGTACTTC
>TRBV29-1|TRBJ1-1|-|-
CSGNLQGVVTEAFF
TGCAGCGGAAACCTACAGGGAGTCGTTACTGAAGCTTTCTTT
>TRBV15|TRBJ1-6|-|TRBD1
CATSRGVKTGDNSPLHF
TGTGCCACCAGCAGAGGGGTAAAGACAGGGGATAATTCACCCCTCCACTTT
>TRBV7-6|TRBJ2-5|-|TRBD2
CASGLAGGQETQYF
TGTGCCAGCGGACTAGCGGGAGGGCAAGAGACCCAGTACTTC
>TRBV6-1|TRBJ2-7|-|-
CASSEAKQGPYEQYF
TGTGCCAGCAGTGAAGCGAAGCAGGGCCCCTACGAGCAGTACTTC
>TRBV6-5|TRBJ1-6|-|TRBD1
CASSYSGTGVSPLHF
TGTGCCAGCAGTTACTCCGGGACAGGGGTTTCACCCCTCCACTTT
>TRBV30|TRBJ1-2|-|-
CAWSVRSRANYGYTF
TGTGCCTGGAGTGTACGATCCAGGGCTAACTATGGCTACACCTTC
>TRBV2|TRBJ2-1|-|-
CASSTLAVSSYNEQFF
TGTGCCAGCAGTACCTTAGCGGTGAGCTCCTACAATGAGCAGTTCTTC
>TRBV13|TRBJ1-5|-|TRBD1
CASSLAGGQPQHF
TGTGCCAGCAGCTTAGCAGGGGGACAGCCCCAGCATTTT
>TRBV5-1|TRBJ1-2|-|-
CASSLAGGPKEGYTF
TGCGCCAGCAGCTTGGCCGGGGGGCCAAAGGAGGGCTACACCTTC
>TRBV6-5|TRBJ1-4|-|TRBD1
CASRSTGGGEKLFF
TGTGCCAGCAGATCGACAGGGGGAGGGGAAAAACTGTTTTTT
>TRBV5-1|TRBJ1-4|-|-
CASSLGLGGPTNEKLFF
TGCGCCAGCAGCTTGGGATTGGGGGGGCCAACTAATGAAAAACTGTTTTTT
>TRBV7-9|TRBJ2-1|-|TRBD2
CASSSGWSGSSYNEQFF
TGTGCCAGCAGCTCCGGTTGGAGCGGGAGCTCCTACAATGAGCAGTTCTTC
>TRBV9|TRBJ1-6|-|-
CASSQGGARNSPLHF
TGTGCCAGCAGTCAAGGAGGGGCAAGGAATTCACCCCTCCACTTT
>TRBV6-6|TRBJ1-2|-|TRBD1
CASSKPPGQDAYGYTF
TGTGCCAGCAGTAAACCCCCGGGACAGGATGCCTATGGCTACACCTTC
>TRBV12-3/TRBV12-4|TRBJ1-2|-|TRBD1
CASSLSRDRDTF
TGTGCCAGCAGTTTAAGCCGGGACAGGGACACCTTC
>TRBV10-2|TRBJ2-2|-|TRBD2
CASISGGRENTGELFF
TGCGCCAGCATATCGGGCGGGAGGGAGAACACCGGGGAGCTGTTTTTT
>TRBV5-4|TRBJ2-7|-|TRBD2
CASSLGTSVAYEQYF
TGTGCCAGCAGCCTGGGGACTAGCGTAGCCTACGAGCAGTACTTC
>TRBV6-5|TRBJ2-1|-|TRBD2
CASSPGSLADLRQFF
TGTGCCAGCAGCCCCGGGTCACTAGCGGATTTACGGCAGTTCTTC
>TRBV5-4|TRBJ1-4|-|TRBD1
CASSFFGTGAIEKLFF
TGTGCCAGCAGCTTCTTTGGGACAGGGGCCATCGAAAAACTGTTTTTT
>TRBV5-1|TRBJ2-3|-|TRBD2
CASSLGRTGLAGAPDTQYF
TGCGCCAGCAGCTTGGGTCGGACGGGACTAGCGGGAGCCCCAGATACGCAGTATTTT
>TRBV2|TRBJ1-1|few|TRBD1
CASRGQGVTEAFF
TGTGCCAGCAGGGGACAGGGGGTGACTGAAGCTTTCTTT